This T cell receptor (beta chain) was retrieved from a study of shared clonotypes between healthy human individuals (dated by TCRdb to about 2020). Some background on the complete study: The cohort comprised two women and a few men aged 18 to 49 years. For each donor, CD4 naive and CD4 memory were each run on three plates, CD8 naive on two plates, and CD8 memory on one plate. Blood TCR repertoires of 5 or 6 healthy adults were deeply sequenced to estimate repertoire size and the extent of clonotype sharing between individuals. Different laboratories and diverse techniques were used to prepare libraries and sequence TCR repertoires, to increase sequencing depth and limit assay-specific biases. Each donor's leukapheresis produced roughly between roughly 0.85 and 9.5 billion PBMCs.

With respect to this clone: Its cognate antigen has yet to be identified. There are no base qualities to consult, and no much larger clone falls within one base.

V lost 3 bases and J lost 4 bases, and the count of bases not matched to a germline gene is 4. Measured from the cysteine to the phenylalanine, the CDR3 is 14 residues long. Just the 42-base CDR3 DNA is kept, in frame starting at base 1. CDR1 and CDR2 (SGHDT, YYEEEE) derive from the germline V gene. Donors were healthy HIV-negative adults with no recently reported acute infections or vaccinations. Every donor was a Caucasian adult living in Nashville, Tennessee, USA. CD4+ T cells were enriched by magnetic negative selection, after which naive cells were positively selected on CD45RA and the negative fraction was taken as the memory subset. Blood was obtained by leukapheresis, after which PBMCs were separated by Ficoll-Histopaque density gradient centrifugation and cryopreserved in liquid nitrogen vapor phase. Analytical flow cytometry was used to check the purity and quantity of every magnetically sorted T cell population. Genomic DNA was isolated from every sorted fraction and measured by UV absorbance on a Nanodrop 2000c.

Study-wide conclusions, independent of this receptor: Even with the large sequencing depth, rarefaction of the sorted-subset datasets indicated that sequencing was incomplete. Only blood was sampled, and tissue TCR repertoires likely differ from those in blood. When a handful of donors were compared, the shared fraction of clonotypes was about 5.4% for naive CD4, 3.5% for naive CD8, roughly 2.3% for memory CD4, and about 0.36% for memory CD8. Naive subsets generally had larger estimated clonotype richness than memory subsets. Pairwise subsampling led to the expectation that sequencing depth would affect the degree of clonotype sharing among donors. The genetic and exposure-history diversity represented was limited by the small number of donors. Clonotypes shared by all four sorted-subset donors showed higher generation probabilities than non-shared clonotypes.

TCR CDR3 regions were amplified from genomic DNA by multiplex PCR using the deep immunoSEQ assay. Genomic DNA extracted from each cell subset was distributed evenly over all wells of several immunoSEQ 96-well plates, and each plate served as one replicate. For sorted subsets, roughly 200 ng of genomic DNA, equivalent to about 30,000 T cell genomes, went into each replicate PCR. Purified libraries were quantified with a Qubit 3.0 fluorometer, sized on a Bioanalyzer 2100, and re-quantified with the KAPA Library Quantification kit. Each immunoSEQ 96-well plate was sequenced on its own single-read 150-cycle Illumina NextSeq 550 flow cell. The original pipeline was this. Because the immunoSEQ output held only junctional sequences and lacked quality scores, the filtering could not match the filtering applied to full-length reads. Sequences were annotated with PyIR, a Python wrapper for IgBLAST v1.9, and V/J genes and CDR3 were assigned using IMGT germline references. Reads were removed for weak V/J assignments (E-value above 1e-6), missing CDR3, stop codons, out-of-frame junctions, or ambiguous translated residues. V3J clonotypes were defined by identical inferred V gene, J gene, and CDR3 amino acid sequence. Percentage overlap between repertoires was computed as shared unique clonotypes divided by the size of the smaller repertoire. Repertoire richness was assessed with RTK rarefaction, the Chao1 estimator, and Recon v2.1 estimates of unobserved clonotypes. Generation probabilities for all TCRbeta clonotypes obtained by the gDNA method from a handful of donors were computed using OLGA. Held by TCRdb, this immuneACCESS table contains in-frame sequences only and omits some clones. Under half of the omission traces to an unresolved V gene where checked; the cause of the rest is unknown. V, J and clone size derive from that table, while D and trimming were established from the DNA sequence. The sample table lists about 1.5 million clones, approximately 98% of them with a count of one. Jointly, the top ten make up roughly 0.4% of the sample.

Sequenced sample: naive CD4+ T cells sorted from blood. According to the study, the label for this sample's cell subset or site signals: CD45RA+ positively selected. This TCR derives from a man between 25 and 39 years old in good health. The chain couples TRBV5-6 to TRBJ1-2; TRBD1 aligns with 9 central bases. The CDR3 protein: CASSYPGQGYGYTF. The DNA is as follows: TGTGCCAGCAGCTACCCGGGACAGGGCTATGGCTACACCTTC.